These 15 T cell receptor beta chains were sequenced from one sample in a study of blood T cells in healthy people across ages. A second PCR, run for 7 to 11 cycles, used a sample-barcoded 5' primer plus a J-beta primer mix. TCRdb analysed the 5' RACE reads with MiXCR anew, one entry per CDR3 protein. The data contain roughly 500,000 distinct CDR3 sequences, approximately 25% of them seen just once; the ten biggest clones take up around 10%. These data also formed part of another study, on T cells of mothers and their children.

The sample consisted of blood. These receptors all stem from a boy aged 5-17 years in good health.

V gene TRBV5-6 combines with J gene TRBJ2-5; 13 nucleotides align to TRBD2. Losses at the gene ends were 0 bases for V and 3 bases for J; bases not matched to a gene: 8. The CDR3 extends over 18 amino acids. Germline CDR1 SGHDT, CDR2 YYEEEE. Written as DNA, the CDR3 is TGTGCCAGCAGCTTGGTACGGACTAGCGGGAGTCGGGAAGAGACCCAGTACTTC. Translated: CASSLVRTSGSREETQYF.

About this clonotype: This clone may be a read error of a much larger clone one base away. CDR3 region: CASSFGGSYGHTF. CDR3 coding DNA: TGCGCCAGCAGCTTCGGGGGCTCCTATGGCCACACCTTC. The gene calls are TRBV5-1 and TRBJ1-2, with D maybe TRBD1 (6 bases). CDR1 and CDR2 (germline): SGHRS, YFSETQ. This CDR3 contains 13 residues. The full variable domain, in which reference TRBV5-1 and TRBJ1-2 provide the parts outside the CDR3, is KAGVTQTPRYLIKTRGQQVTLSCSPISGHRSVSWYQQTPGQGLQFLFEYFSETQRNKGNFPGRFSGRQFSNSRSEMNVSTLELGDSALYLCASSFGGSYGHTFGSGTRLTVV.

This clonotype has more than one count but fewer than ten. This chain links TRBV29-1 with TRBJ2-7; no clear D. The CDR3 consists of 13 residues. V gave up 6 bases and J gave up 6 bases, with 18 bases separating them. Germline V gives CDR1 SQVTM, CDR2 ANQGSEA. The CDR3 sequence is CSVPGGESREQYF. The CDR3 DNA reads as TGCAGCGTCCCGGGTGGAGAGTCGCGCGAGCAGTACTTC.

The chain carries TRBV12-3 or TRBV12-4 and TRBJ1-1; unclear D gene. The CDR3 contains 15 residues. Between the trimmed V and J ends, which lost 0 bases and 1 base, there was a span of 9 bases. The CDR3 loop is CASSLAAGSNTEAFF. The CDR3 DNA reads TGTGCCAGCAGTTTAGCGGCCGGGTCGAACACTGAAGCTTTCTTT.

This clonotype has only one observation. The V and J genes are TRBV9 and TRBJ2-3; 10 bases are a match to TRBD2. Germline CDR1 and CDR2: SGDLS and YYNGEE. The length of the CDR3 is 15 residues. Germline trimming cut 4 bases from V and 2 bases from J; bases unmatched to any gene: 4. Written as DNA, the CDR3 is TGTGCCAGCAGCATAGCGGGGGGCCCCACAGATACGCAGTATTTT. Its translation: CASSIAGGPTDTQYF.

In its sample, this clonotype was seen a few times. The chain recombines TRBV20-1 with TRBJ1-3; unclear D gene. The CDR3 loop spans 12 amino acids. V was trimmed by 6 bases and J by 3 bases, leaving 9 bases between them. Germline V CDR1 and CDR2: DFQATT, SNEGSKA (reference sequence). The CDR3 region has the DNA TGCAGTGCACCCTCGGATGGAAACACCATATATTTT. This translates into CSAPSDGNTIYF.

For this clonotype: At one end the junction does not follow the germline gene, possibly because of a read error. V gene TRBV4-1 combines with J gene TRBJ2-5, with 7 bases matching TRBD1. Germline CDR1 MGHRA, CDR2 YSYEKL. The CDR3 sequence is 12 residues long. CDR3 sequence (DNA): TGCGCCAGCAGCCAACCCCTGGGACAGAAGTCCTTC. Encoded protein: CASSQPLGQKSF.

This clonotype was found a few times. The chain links TRBV28 to TRBJ1-1, with D tentatively TRBD1 (6 bases). The CDR3 runs 16 residues. With 3 bases removed from V and 0 bases from J, the gap between germline ends came to 14 bases. The germline CDR1 and CDR2 sequences are MDHEN and SYDVKM. CDR3 bases: TGTGCCAGCAGTTTGCAGGGGAGGGAGATGAACACTGAAGCTTTCTTT. It specifies CASSLQGREMNTEAFF.

The sample holds a few counts of this clonotype. The chain has TRBV13 and TRBJ1-4; D gene ambiguous. Germline V gene lookup returns CDR1 PRHDT and CDR2 FYEKMQ (reference sequence). V lost 2 bases, J lost 4 bases, and 8 bases lay in between. This CDR3 is 14 amino acids long. The CDR3 coding sequence is TGTGCCAGCAGCTTACAAGTATTTAATGAAAAACTGTTTTTT. Translation gives CASSLQVFNEKLFF.

This clonotype was counted between two and nine times. This chain joins TRBV12-3 or TRBV12-4 and TRBJ1-1; TRBD1 might be the D (6 bases). The CDR3 extends over 15 amino acids. V lost 3 bases to trimming and J lost 1 base, with 12 bases between them. The CDR3 loop is CASSFVRGGNTEAFF. The CDR3 DNA sequence: TGTGCCAGCAGTTTTGTGAGGGGGGGGAACACTGAAGCTTTCTTT.

This clonotype was picked up a small number of times. The V and J genes are TRBV9 and TRBJ2-1; D is uncertain. CDR1 SGDLS and CDR2 YYNGEE come from the germline V gene. This CDR3 spans 15 amino acids. Trimming removed 0 bases from V and 1 base from J, with 8 bases in between. DNA of the CDR3: TGTGCCAGCAGCGTAGCAGGATTATCCTACAATGAGCAGTTCTTC. This translates into CASSVAGLSYNEQFF.

The chain recombines TRBV5-1 with TRBJ2-5, with 14 nucleotides matching TRBD2. The DNA end is a closer match to TRBJ2-1, so the J assignment may be wrong. Germline CDR1 reads SGHRS; CDR2 reads YFSETQ. This CDR3 region has 15 residues. The CDR3 sequence is CASSPGTSGGEEQFF. The CDR3 nucleotides read TGCGCCAGCAGCCCCGGGACTAGCGGGGGCGAGGAGCAGTTCTTC.

In this sample, this clonotype turned up a few times. The chain joins TRBV7-2 to TRBJ2-3; the match to TRBD2 covers 8 bases. Per the germline V gene, CDR1 is SGHTA and CDR2 is FQGNSA. Losses at the gene ends were 3 bases for V and 6 bases for J; bases not matched to a gene: 8. This CDR3 has 15 residues. Here the CDR3 DNA reads TGTGCCAGCAGCTTTTATTCGGGGGGGTACGATACGCAGTATTTT. Amino acids: CASSFYSGGYDTQYF.

This chain connects TRBV20-1 to TRBJ2-1, with D uncertain. There are 14 residues in the CDR3. V was cut by 4 bases and J by 5 bases, with 15 bases left in between. CDR1 is DFQATT, CDR2 SNEGSKA, per germline (reference sequence). The CDR3 DNA sequence: TGCAGTGCTAATGATAGGCTTCCTAACAATGAGCAGTTCTTC. Its protein is CSANDRLPNNEQFF.

CDR3 residues: CASSVSGEGANTEAFF. DNA of the CDR3: TGTGCCAGCAGTGTTTCAGGGGAAGGTGCAAACACTGAAGCTTTCTTT. The V call is TRBV2, the J call TRBJ1-1, with TRBD1 as a possible D gene (6 bases). V was trimmed by 4 bases and J by 2 bases, leaving 17 bases between them. Germline CDR1 and CDR2: SNHLY and FYNNEI. The CDR3 runs 16 residues.